This entry features one TCR beta chain sequence. It has no known antigen specificity. Within one base of it there is no much larger clone, and no base qualities were kept. Taken from the germline V gene, the CDR1 and CDR2 loops are MRHNA and SNTAGT. The CDR3 spans 14 residues, from the cysteine through the phenylalanine. The CDR3 DNA has 42 bases and is translated from base 1. Trimming removed 6 bases from V and 0 bases from J; the gene matches leave 4 bases unexplained. The trial excluded patients who had a history of autoimmune disease or were on systemic immunosuppression. In every dose cohort, peripheral blood was drawn for TCR sequencing at baseline, cycle 4 day 1, and cycle 7 day 1. Samples came from an open-label, multicenter, first-in-human phase I dose-escalation trial of ivuxolimab. Adults with locally advanced or metastatic head and neck squamous cell, hepatocellular, melanoma or renal cell carcinoma were enrolled in the trial. Before TCR sequencing, CD4+ and CD8+ T cells were separately sorted from peripheral blood.

To sequence the TCRbeta CDR3 region, genomic DNA was isolated from the sorted cells. The immunoSEQ Assay was used to sequence the TCRbeta CDR3 regions. TCRdb took over this immuneACCESS table, retaining in-frame rearrangements with V and J assigned. Such tables are incomplete; in checked studies, under half of the missing clones stem from an unresolved V gene, and the remainder is unexplained. A total of around 94,000 clones appear in this sample, 91% of them only once. Clones ranked in the top ten supply about 0.73% of the sample. This sample was included in a study of OX40 agonist ivuxolimab in advanced cancers. Background for the entire study: Ivuxolimab, which targeted the costimulatory receptor OX40 (CD134), was an agonistic, fully human IgG2 monoclonal antibody. Intravenous ivuxolimab was administered to patients every 2 weeks at six dose levels: 0.01, 0.1, 0.3, 1.5, 3 and 10 mg/kg. Among the approximately 54 dose-escalation patients, some 19 had hepatocellular carcinoma, approximately 15 melanoma, 9 renal cell carcinoma and 9 head and neck cancer. In the dose-escalation cohort, 82.7% of patients were male, and the mean age was around 65 years with a range of roughly 20 to 80. Prior anti-PD-1, anti-PD-L1 or anti-CTLA-4 therapy was permitted, and checkpoint inhibitors had been received by approximately 39% of dose-escalation patients. Partial responses were achieved by three dose-escalation patients, of whom one had hepatocellular carcinoma and two had cutaneous melanoma. The point of sequencing TCRbeta in the periphery was to test whether ivuxolimab changed TCR sequence diversity and drove clonal T-cell expansion. The paper reports the monotherapy dose-escalation portion (N of about 54 patients) of the phase I ivuxolimab trial.

The paper as a whole reports these results and caveats: Low levels of normalized T-cell clonal expansion were also seen in some patients who did not respond. Clonal expansion of both CD4+ and CD8+ blood T cells was observed from baseline to week 6 at doses 0.1 to 3.0 mg/kg. In the 0.1-3.0 mg/kg groups, partial responders had among the lowest normalized peripheral clonal expansion, particularly in CD8+ T cells. After ivuxolimab, more expanded clones were found on average in CD8+ T cells than in CD4+ T cells. The antigen specificity of the clonally expanded peripheral T cells was not determined.

The specimen comprised CD4+ or CD8+ T cells sorted from blood, sampled in a trial of the OX40 agonist ivuxolimab. This chain is built from TRBV6-4 and TRBJ2-7, with 8 central nucleotides matching TRBD2. The sequence was obtained from an adult with an advanced solid tumor such as melanoma, head and neck, liver or kidney cancer. The CDR3 reads CASRSGRVSYEQYF. The sequenced DNA: TGTGCCAGCAGAAGCGGGAGAGTCTCCTACGAGCAGTACTTC.